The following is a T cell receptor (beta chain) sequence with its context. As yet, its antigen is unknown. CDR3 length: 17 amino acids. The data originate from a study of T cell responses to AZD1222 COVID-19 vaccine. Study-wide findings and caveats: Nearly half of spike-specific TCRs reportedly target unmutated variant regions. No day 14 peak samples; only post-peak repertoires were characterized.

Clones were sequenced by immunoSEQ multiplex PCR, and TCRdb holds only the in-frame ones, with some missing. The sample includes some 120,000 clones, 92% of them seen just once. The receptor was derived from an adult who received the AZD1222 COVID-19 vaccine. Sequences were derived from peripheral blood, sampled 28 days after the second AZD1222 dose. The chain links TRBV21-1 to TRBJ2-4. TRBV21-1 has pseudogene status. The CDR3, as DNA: TGTGCCAGCAGCAAATGCTGCCAAGGGTTGGTCAAAAACATTCAGTACTTC. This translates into CASSKCCQGLVKNIQYF.